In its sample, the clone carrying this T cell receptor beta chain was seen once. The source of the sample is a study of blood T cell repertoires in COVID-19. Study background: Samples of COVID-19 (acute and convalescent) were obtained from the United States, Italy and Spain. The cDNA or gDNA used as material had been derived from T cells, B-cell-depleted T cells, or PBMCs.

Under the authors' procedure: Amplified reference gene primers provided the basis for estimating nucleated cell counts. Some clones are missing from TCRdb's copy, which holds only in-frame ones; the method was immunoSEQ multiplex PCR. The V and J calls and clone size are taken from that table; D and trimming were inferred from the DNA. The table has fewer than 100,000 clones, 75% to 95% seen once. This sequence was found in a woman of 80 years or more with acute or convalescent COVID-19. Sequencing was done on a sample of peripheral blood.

CDR3 bases: TGCAGCGTTCGCCGGGACAGCACAAACAATGAGCAGTTCTTC. Protein sequence: CSVRRDSTNNEQFF. The chain couples TRBV29-1 to TRBJ2-1; 7 bases are a match to TRBD1. Looked up from germline, CDR1 is SQVTM and CDR2 is ANQGSEA. CDR3 length: 14 residues. Trimming removed 5 bases from V and 5 bases from J; junction bases left unmatched: 9.